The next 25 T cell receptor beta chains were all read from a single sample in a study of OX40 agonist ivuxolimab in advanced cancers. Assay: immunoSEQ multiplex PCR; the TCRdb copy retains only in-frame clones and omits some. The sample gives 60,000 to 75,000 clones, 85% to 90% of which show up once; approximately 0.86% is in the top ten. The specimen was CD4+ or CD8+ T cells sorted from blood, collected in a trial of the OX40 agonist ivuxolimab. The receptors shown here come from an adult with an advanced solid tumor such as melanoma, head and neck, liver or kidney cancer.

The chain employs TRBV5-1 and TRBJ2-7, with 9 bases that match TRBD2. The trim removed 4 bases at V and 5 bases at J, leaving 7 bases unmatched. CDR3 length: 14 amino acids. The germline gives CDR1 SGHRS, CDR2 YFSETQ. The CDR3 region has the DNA TGCGCCAGCAGCCCGACCGGGACTAGCCACGAGCAGTACTTC. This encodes CASSPTGTSHEQYF.

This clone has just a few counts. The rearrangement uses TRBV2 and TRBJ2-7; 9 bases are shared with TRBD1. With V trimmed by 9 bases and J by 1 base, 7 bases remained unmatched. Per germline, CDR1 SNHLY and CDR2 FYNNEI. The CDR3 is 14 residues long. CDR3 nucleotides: TGTGCCAGTCACCGGGACAGGGTTTCCTACGAGCAGTACTTC. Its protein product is CASHRDRVSYEQYF.

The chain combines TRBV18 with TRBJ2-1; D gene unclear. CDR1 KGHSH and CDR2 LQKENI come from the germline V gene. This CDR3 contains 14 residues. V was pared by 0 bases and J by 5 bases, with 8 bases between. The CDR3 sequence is CASSPPSVNNEQFF. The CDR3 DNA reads TGTGCCAGCTCACCACCTTCCGTTAACAATGAGCAGTTCTTC.

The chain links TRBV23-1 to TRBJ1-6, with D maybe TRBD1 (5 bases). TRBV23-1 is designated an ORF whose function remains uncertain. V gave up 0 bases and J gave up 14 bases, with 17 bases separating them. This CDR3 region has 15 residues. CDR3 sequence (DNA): TGCGCCAGCAGTCAATCGGTCGGGGCAGGTATAACCCTCCACTTT. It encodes CASSQSVGAGITLHF.

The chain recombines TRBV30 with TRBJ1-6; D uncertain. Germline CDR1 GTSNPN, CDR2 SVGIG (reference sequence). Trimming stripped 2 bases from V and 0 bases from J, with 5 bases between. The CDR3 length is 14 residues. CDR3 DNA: TGTGCCTGGAGTACAAGCTCCTATAATTCACCCCTCCACTTT. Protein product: CAWSTSSYNSPLHF.

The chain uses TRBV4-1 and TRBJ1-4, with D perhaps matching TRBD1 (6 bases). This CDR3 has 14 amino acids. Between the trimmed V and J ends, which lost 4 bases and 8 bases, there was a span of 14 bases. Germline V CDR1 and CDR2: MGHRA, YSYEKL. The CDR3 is CASSPAQGLEKLFF. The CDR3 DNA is TGCGCCAGCAGCCCAGCCCAGGGGTTGGAAAAACTGTTTTTT.

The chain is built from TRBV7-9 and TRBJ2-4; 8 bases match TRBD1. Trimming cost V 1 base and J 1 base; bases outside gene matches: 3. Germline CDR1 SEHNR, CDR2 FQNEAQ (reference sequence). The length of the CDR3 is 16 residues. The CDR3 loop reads CASSLGQGLAKNIQYF. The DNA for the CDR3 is TGTGCCAGCAGCTTAGGACAGGGGTTGGCCAAAAACATTCAGTACTTC.

CDR3: CAWNRRGHPPYNEQFF. CDR3 bases: TGTGCCTGGAACCGCCGGGGGCACCCCCCTTACAATGAGCAGTTCTTC. The chain carries TRBV30 and TRBJ2-1, with D possibly called TRBD1 or TRBD2 (6 bases each). Germline CDR1 reads GTSNPN; CDR2 reads SVGIG (reference sequence). The CDR3 covers 16 residues. V dropped 4 bases and J dropped 4 bases, with 20 bases sitting between them.

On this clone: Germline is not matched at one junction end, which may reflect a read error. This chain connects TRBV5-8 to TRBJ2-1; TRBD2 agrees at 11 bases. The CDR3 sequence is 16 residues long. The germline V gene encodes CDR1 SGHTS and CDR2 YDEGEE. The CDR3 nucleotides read TGTGCCAGCAGCTTGCCCTCGGGACTAGCGGCTAACGGAGGGATCTTC. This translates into CASSLPSGLAANGGIF. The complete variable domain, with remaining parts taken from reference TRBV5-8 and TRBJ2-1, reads EAGVTQSPTHLIKTRGQQATLRCSPISGHTSVYWYQQALGLGLQFLLWYDEGEERNRGNFPPRFSGRQFPNYSSELNVNALELEDSALYLCASSLPSGLAANGGIFGPGTRLTVL.

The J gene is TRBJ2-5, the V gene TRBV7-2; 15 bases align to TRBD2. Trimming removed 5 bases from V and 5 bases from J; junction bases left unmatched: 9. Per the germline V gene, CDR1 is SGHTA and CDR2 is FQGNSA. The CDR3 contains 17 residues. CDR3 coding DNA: TGTGCCAGCAGCACAGGACTAGCGGGAGGGACGGGGGAGACCCAGTACTTC. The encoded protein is CASSTGLAGGTGETQYF.

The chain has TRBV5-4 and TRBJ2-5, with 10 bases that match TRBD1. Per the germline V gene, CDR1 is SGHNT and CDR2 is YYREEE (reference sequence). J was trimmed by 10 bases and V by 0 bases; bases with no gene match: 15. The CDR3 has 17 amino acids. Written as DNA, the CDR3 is TGTGCCAGCAGCTTGGCCAGGGACAGGGGACGGGGCAAACGCCAGTACTTC. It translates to CASSLARDRGRGKRQYF. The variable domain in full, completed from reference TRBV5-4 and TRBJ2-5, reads ETGVTQSPTHLIKTRGQQVTLRCSSQSGHNTVSWYQQALGQGPQFIFQYYREEENGRGNFPPRFSGLQFPNYSSELNVNALELDDSALYLCASSLARDRGRGKRQYFGPGTRLLVL.

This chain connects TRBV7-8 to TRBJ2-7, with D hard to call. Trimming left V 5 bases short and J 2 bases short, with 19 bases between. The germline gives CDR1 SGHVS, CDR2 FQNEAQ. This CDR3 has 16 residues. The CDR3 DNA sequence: TGTGCCAGCAGCCCCATGTCGTTTGGTCAGACCTACGAGCAGTACTTC. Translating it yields CASSPMSFGQTYEQYF.

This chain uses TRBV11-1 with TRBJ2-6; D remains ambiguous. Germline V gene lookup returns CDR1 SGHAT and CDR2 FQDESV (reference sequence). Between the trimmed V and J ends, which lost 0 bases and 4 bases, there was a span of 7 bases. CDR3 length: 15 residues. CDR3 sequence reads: CASSLAGTGANVLTF. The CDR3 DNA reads TGTGCCAGCAGCTTAGCGGGAACCGGGGCCAACGTCCTGACTTTC.

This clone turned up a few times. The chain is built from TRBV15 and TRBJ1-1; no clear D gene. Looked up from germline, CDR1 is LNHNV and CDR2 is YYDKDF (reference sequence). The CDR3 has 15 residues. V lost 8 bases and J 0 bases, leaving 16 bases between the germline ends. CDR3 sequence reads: CATLRTALMNTEAFF. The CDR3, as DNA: TGTGCCACCCTAAGGACTGCTCTGATGAACACTGAAGCTTTCTTT. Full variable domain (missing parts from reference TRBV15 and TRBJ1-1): DAMVIQNPRYQVTQFGKPVTLSCSQTLNHNVMYWYQQKSSQAPKLLFHYYDKDFNNEADTPDNFQSRRPNTSFCFLDIRSPGLGDTAMYLCATLRTALMNTEAFFGQGTRLTVV.

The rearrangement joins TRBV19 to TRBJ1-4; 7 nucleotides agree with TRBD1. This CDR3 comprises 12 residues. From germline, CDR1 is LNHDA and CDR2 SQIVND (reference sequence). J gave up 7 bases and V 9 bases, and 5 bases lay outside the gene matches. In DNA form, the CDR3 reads TGTGCCAGCAGGGGGAGAGGTGAAAAACTGTTTTTT. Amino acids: CASRGRGEKLFF.

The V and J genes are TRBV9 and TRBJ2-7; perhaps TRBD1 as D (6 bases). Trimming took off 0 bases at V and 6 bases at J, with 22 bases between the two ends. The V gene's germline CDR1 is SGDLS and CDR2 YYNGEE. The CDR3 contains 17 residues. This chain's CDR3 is CASSVAGAGAPPGEQYF. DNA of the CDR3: TGTGCCAGCAGCGTAGCTGGGGCAGGGGCGCCCCCGGGCGAGCAGTACTTC.

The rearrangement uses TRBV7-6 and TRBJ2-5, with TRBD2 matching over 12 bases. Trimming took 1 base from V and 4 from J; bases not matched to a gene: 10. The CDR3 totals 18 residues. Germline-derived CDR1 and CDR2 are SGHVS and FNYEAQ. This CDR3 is CASSLGLSTSGSRETQYF. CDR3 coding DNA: TGTGCCAGCAGCTTAGGTTTGTCGACTAGCGGGAGCAGAGAGACCCAGTACTTC.

CDR3 amino acids: CASSQQVLQETQYF. In DNA, the CDR3 is TGCGCCAGCAGCCAACAGGTACTCCAAGAGACCCAGTACTTC. J is TRBJ2-5 and V is TRBV4-3, with D hard to call. Deletions cut 2 bases from V and 1 base from J, with 8 bases between. In germline, CDR1 is LGHNA, CDR2 YSLEER. The CDR3 is 14 residues long.

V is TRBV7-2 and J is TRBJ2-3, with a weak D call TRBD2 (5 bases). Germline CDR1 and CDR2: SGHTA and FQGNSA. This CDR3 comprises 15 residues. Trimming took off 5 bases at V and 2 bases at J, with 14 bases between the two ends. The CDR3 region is CASSLKSGSTDTQYF. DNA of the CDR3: TGTGCCAGCAGCCTCAAGAGCGGCTCCACAGATACGCAGTATTTT.

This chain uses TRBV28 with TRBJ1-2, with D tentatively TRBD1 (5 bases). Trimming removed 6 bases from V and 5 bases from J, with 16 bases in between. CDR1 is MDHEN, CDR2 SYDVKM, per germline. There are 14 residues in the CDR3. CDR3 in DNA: TGTGCCAGCAGCCCGGGAGGGGATTCTTATGGCTACACCTTC. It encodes CASSPGGDSYGYTF.

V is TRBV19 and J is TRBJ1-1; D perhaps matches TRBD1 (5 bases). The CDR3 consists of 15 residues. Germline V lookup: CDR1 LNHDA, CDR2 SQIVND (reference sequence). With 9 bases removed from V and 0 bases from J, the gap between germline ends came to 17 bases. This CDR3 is CASRTHDSLNTEAFF. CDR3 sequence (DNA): TGTGCCAGCCGAACTCATGACAGTTTGAACACTGAAGCTTTCTTT.

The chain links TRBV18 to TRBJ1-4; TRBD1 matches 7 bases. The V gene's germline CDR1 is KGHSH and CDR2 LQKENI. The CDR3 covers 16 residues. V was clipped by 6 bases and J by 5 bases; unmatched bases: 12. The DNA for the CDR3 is TGTGCCAGCTCCACCCTCCCAACAGGGGACAATGAAAAACTGTTTTTT. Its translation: CASSTLPTGDNEKLFF.

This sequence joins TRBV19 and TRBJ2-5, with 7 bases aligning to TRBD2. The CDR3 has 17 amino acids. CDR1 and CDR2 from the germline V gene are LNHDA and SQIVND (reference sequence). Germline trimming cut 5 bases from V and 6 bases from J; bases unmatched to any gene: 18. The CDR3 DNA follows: TGTGCCAGTAGTCCTATCCGGGAGGCAGGCAGCCGGCAGACCCAGTACTTC. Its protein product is CASSPIREAGSRQTQYF.

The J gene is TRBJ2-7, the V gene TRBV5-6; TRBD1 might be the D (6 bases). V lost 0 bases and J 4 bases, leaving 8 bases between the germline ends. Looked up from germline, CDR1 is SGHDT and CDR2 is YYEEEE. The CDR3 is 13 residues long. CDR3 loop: CASSLVDRYEQYF. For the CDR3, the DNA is TGTGCCAGCAGCTTGGTGGACAGATACGAGCAGTACTTC.

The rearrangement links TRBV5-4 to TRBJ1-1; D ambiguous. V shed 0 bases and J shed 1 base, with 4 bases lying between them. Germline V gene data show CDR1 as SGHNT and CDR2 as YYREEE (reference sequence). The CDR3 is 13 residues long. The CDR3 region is CASSLEANTEAFF. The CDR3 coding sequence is TGTGCCAGCAGCTTGGAAGCGAACACTGAAGCTTTCTTT.